This T cell receptor (beta chain) stems from a study of blood T cell repertoires in COVID-19. Recruitment covered about two dozen US areas and drew participants whose ages spanned 18 to 89 years. Cohorts were determined from participant-reported clinical history. Two negative PCRs, clearance, or symptom resolution had been documented for recovered Cohort 3 donors. This table comes from immunoSEQ multiplex PCR, and its TCRdb copy is limited to in-frame clones, with some not included. The table shows 200,000 or so clones, with 88% occurring only once. The CDR3 consists of 12 residues. Germline CDR1 is SNHLY and CDR2 is FYNNEI. The V end lost 8 bases, the J end lost 6 bases, and 10 bases lay between the germline ends.

The chain employs TRBV2 and TRBJ1-4, with D maybe TRBD1 (5 bases). The clonotype originates from a woman younger than 45 who had recovered from COVID-19. What was sequenced was PBMCs or T cells enriched from blood (not recorded which). The CDR3 nucleotides are TGTGCCAGCGTTGGGACTGATGAAAAACTGTTTTTT. Translation: CASVGTDEKLFF.